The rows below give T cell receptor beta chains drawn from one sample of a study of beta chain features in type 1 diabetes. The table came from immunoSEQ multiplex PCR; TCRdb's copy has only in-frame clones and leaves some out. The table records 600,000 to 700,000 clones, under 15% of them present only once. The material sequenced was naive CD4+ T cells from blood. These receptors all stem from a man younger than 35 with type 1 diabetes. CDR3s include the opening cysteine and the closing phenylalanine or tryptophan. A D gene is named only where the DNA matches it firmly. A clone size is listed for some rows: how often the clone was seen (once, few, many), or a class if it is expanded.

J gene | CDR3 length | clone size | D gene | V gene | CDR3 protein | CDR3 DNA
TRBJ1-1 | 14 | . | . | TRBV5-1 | CASSLAGVDTEAFF | TGCGCCAGCAGCTTGGCGGGGGTGGACACTGAAGCTTTCTTT
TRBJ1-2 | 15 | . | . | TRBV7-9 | CASSLGGADNYGYTF | TGTGCCAGCAGCTTAGGGGGGGCAGACAACTATGGCTACACCTTC
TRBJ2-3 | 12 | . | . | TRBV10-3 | CAIRGSTDTQYF | TGTGCCATCAGGGGTAGCACAGATACGCAGTATTTT
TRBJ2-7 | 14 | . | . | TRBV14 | CASSQDLGGYEQYF | TGTGCCAGCAGCCAAGATCTTGGGGGTTACGAGCAGTACTTC
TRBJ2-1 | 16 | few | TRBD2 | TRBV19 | CASRDRLAETYNEQFF | TGTGCCAGTAGGGATCGACTAGCCGAAACCTACAATGAGCAGTTCTTC
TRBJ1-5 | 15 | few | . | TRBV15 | CATRQRDGNKEPQHF | TGTGCCACCAGACAGAGGGACGGCAATAAGGAACCCCAGCATTTT
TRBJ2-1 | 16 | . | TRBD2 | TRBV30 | CAWRQFRGTSLNEQFF | TGTGCCTGGAGGCAGTTTCGGGGGACTAGCTTGAATGAGCAGTTCTTC
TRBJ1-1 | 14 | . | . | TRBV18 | CASSPPGANTEAFF | TGTGCCAGCTCACCACCGGGGGCGAACACTGAAGCTTTCTTT
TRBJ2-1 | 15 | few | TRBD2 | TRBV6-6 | CASSTRLAGGSEQFF | TGTGCCAGCAGTACGCGACTAGCGGGGGGGAGTGAGCAGTTCTTC
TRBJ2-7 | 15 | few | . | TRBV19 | CASSIRQGIAYEQYF | TGTGCCAGTAGTATAAGGCAGGGGATAGCCTACGAGCAGTACTTC
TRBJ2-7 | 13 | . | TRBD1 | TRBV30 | CAWGNRGGHEQYF | TGTGCCTGGGGTAACAGGGGCGGGCACGAGCAGTACTTC
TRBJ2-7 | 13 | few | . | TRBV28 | CASSLQEAYEQYF | TGTGCCAGCAGTTTACAGGAGGCCTACGAGCAGTACTTC
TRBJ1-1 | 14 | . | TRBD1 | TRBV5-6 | CASSRGQQNTEAFF | TGTGCCAGCAGCAGGGGACAGCAGAACACTGAAGCTTTCTTT
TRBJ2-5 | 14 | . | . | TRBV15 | CATSRDRGEETQYF | TGTGCCACCAGCAGAGATCGTGGGGAAGAGACCCAGTACTTC
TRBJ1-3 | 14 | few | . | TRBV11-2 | CASRRLTGGNTIYF | TGTGCCAGCAGGAGACTGACGGGAGGAAACACCATATATTTT